These 18 T cell receptor beta chains share one sample of origin, sequenced in a study of cytomegalovirus exposure and HLA in healthy donors. Vbeta (60) and Jbeta (13) primers were used in the PCR. Sequencing was performed with immunoSEQ multiplex PCR; in TCRdb, only in-frame clones are kept and a portion is missing. The sample yields fewer than 150,000 clones, 60% to 85% seen once. The specimen was PBMCs. The source is a man younger than 35 in good health and CMV-seronegative.

The chain links TRBV7-8 to TRBJ2-7; possible D gene TRBD1, 6 bases. The length of the CDR3 is 14 residues. The germline V gene has CDR1 SGHVS and CDR2 FQNEAQ. V dropped 5 bases and J dropped 0 bases, with 11 bases sitting between them. CDR3 coding DNA: TGTGCCAGCAGCCGGACAGAGAGCTCCTACGAGCAGTACTTC. It codes for CASSRTESSYEQYF.

The rearrangement links TRBV30 to TRBJ1-2; D may be TRBD1 (5 bases). Between the trimmed V and J ends, which lost 1 base and 4 bases, there was a span of 16 bases. CDR1 and CDR2 (germline): GTSNPN, SVGIG (reference sequence). CDR3 length equals 15 residues. The CDR3, as DNA: TGTGCCTGGAGTGGTCCGGGGGGTGCCCTCTATGGCTACACCTTC. The encoded protein is CAWSGPGGALYGYTF.

This chain connects TRBV29-1 to TRBJ1-2; 7 bases fit TRBD1. CDR3 length equals 14 residues. The J segment lost 8 bases and the V segment lost 6 bases, leaving 15 bases of the junction unmatched. Germline V gene sequence: CDR1 SQVTM, CDR2 ANQGSEA. In nucleotides, the CDR3 is TGCAGCGTCGAGGACAGGCGGTTGGGATACGGCTACACCTTC. The encoded protein is CSVEDRRLGYGYTF.

This chain joins TRBV5-4 and TRBJ2-7, with 9 nucleotides matching TRBD1. Germline V CDR1 and CDR2: SGHNT, YYREEE (reference sequence). Losses at the gene ends were 4 bases for V and 0 bases for J; bases not matched to a gene: 20. The CDR3 spans 20 residues. This CDR3 reads CASSGPVPGQGPPSSYEQYF. The CDR3 region has the DNA TGTGCCAGCAGCGGACCGGTCCCGGGACAGGGTCCCCCAAGCTCCTACGAGCAGTACTTC. Supplemented by reference TRBV5-4 and TRBJ2-7, the full variable domain reads ETGVTQSPTHLIKTRGQQVTLRCSSQSGHNTVSWYQQALGQGPQFIFQYYREEENGRGNFPPRFSGLQFPNYSSELNVNALELDDSALYLCASSGPVPGQGPPSSYEQYFGPGTRLTVT.

The V gene is TRBV7-7, the J gene TRBJ2-3; D may be TRBD2 (5 bases). This CDR3 spans 16 amino acids. CDR1 and CDR2 from the germline V gene are SSHAT and FNYEAQ (reference sequence). The V end lost 2 bases, the J end lost 3 bases, and 15 bases lay between the germline ends. The CDR3 nucleotides read TGTGCCAGCAGCTTATCCCCACTAGGTTCTACAGATACGCAGTATTTT. Translating it yields CASSLSPLGSTDTQYF.

The gene calls are TRBV9 and TRBJ2-5; D is possibly TRBD1 (6 bases). Between the trimmed V and J ends, which lost 7 bases and 0 bases, there was a span of 10 bases. The germline V gene encodes CDR1 SGDLS and CDR2 YYNGEE. The CDR3 has 13 residues. The CDR3 coding sequence is TGTGCCAGCGGGGACACCTACCAAGAGACCCAGTACTTC. Its protein is CASGDTYQETQYF.

The chain couples TRBV18 to TRBJ1-1; D gene uncertain. Germline V gene sequence: CDR1 KGHSH, CDR2 LQKENI. This CDR3 contains 15 residues. Trimming cost V 0 bases and J 1 base, with 9 bases left between them. The CDR3 DNA reads as TGTGCCAGCTCACCACCGCGGAGGGCGAACACTGAAGCTTTCTTT. Translated: CASSPPRRANTEAFF.

The J gene is TRBJ2-7, the V gene TRBV27, with 8 bases fitting TRBD2. The junction had 7 bases not matched to a gene; V was cut back by 5 bases and J by 4 bases. Germline V gene lookup returns CDR1 MNHEY and CDR2 SMNVEV (reference sequence). CDR3 length equals 14 residues. The CDR3 nucleotides read TGTGCCAGCAGTCCGGGACTAGTTTATTACGAGCAGTACTTC. This gives the protein CASSPGLVYYEQYF.

V and J are TRBV28 and TRBJ2-5; TRBD1 matches 9 bases. The last part of the DNA fits TRBJ2-7 better; the J call may be wrong. Per the germline V gene, CDR1 is MDHEN and CDR2 is SYDVKM. CDR3 length equals 14 residues. The DNA of the CDR3 is TGTGCCAGCAGTTGGGACAGGGAAGAATACGAGCAGTACTTC. It codes for CASSWDREEYEQYF.

The chain carries TRBV7-9 and TRBJ2-2; D is perhaps TRBD1 (5 bases). The CDR3 spans 13 residues. The ends were cut back, 5 bases at V and 7 bases at J, with 11 bases in the middle. Germline assignment: CDR1 SEHNR and CDR2 FQNEAQ (reference sequence). CDR3 in amino acids: CASSIQGGGELFF. CDR3 DNA sequence: TGTGCCAGCAGCATCCAGGGTGGCGGGGAGCTGTTTTTT.

This sequence joins TRBV15 and TRBJ1-3; possibly TRBD1 for D (6 bases). This CDR3 has 17 residues. Trimming shortened V by 3 bases and J by 0 bases, and 15 bases separated the two germline ends. Germline assignment: CDR1 LNHNV and CDR2 YYDKDF (reference sequence). For the CDR3, the DNA is TGTGCCACCAGCAGGGCGGACAGCCTTAGCTCTGGAAACACCATATATTTT. Translating gives CATSRADSLSSGNTIYF.

The chain employs TRBV18 and TRBJ2-7; the match to TRBD2 covers 7 bases. V lost 3 bases, J lost 6 bases, and 8 bases stayed unmatched. The CDR3 consists of 14 residues. Germline-derived CDR1 and CDR2 are KGHSH and LQKENI. CDR3 nucleotide sequence: TGTGCCAGCTCACCCGAGGGACTACCACCCGAGCAGTACTTC. Its translation: CASSPEGLPPEQYF.

This CDR3 is CAWRGGYEQYF. CDR3 sequence (DNA): TGTGCCTGGAGAGGGGGCTACGAGCAGTACTTC. V gene TRBV30 combines with J gene TRBJ2-5; the D gene is possibly TRBD1 (6 bases). The J call may be incorrect, as the DNA end agrees better with TRBJ2-7. CDR1 and CDR2 (germline): GTSNPN, SVGIG (reference sequence). This CDR3 comprises 11 residues.

The gene calls are TRBV4-1 and TRBJ2-1, with 13 bases matching TRBD2. J gave up 10 bases and V 1 base, and 7 bases lay outside the gene matches. CDR1 and CDR2 (germline): MGHRA, YSYEKL. The CDR3 contains 16 residues. CDR3 DNA sequence: TGCGCCAGCAGCCAAGTCGCTCGACTAGCGGGAGGCGAGCAGTTCTTC. It yields the protein CASSQVARLAGGEQFF.

The V call is TRBV30, the J call TRBJ1-1; D gene uncertain. Germline CDR1 is GTSNPN and CDR2 is SVGIG (reference sequence). The germline V and J ends were trimmed by 5 bases and 4 bases, with 14 bases remaining between them. The CDR3 spans 13 residues. CDR3 amino acids: CAWAKRRGTEAFF. The DNA of the CDR3 is TGTGCCTGGGCGAAGCGACGGGGCACTGAAGCTTTCTTT.

The chain recombines TRBV2 with TRBJ2-7; 10 nucleotides align to TRBD2. CDR3 length equals 14 residues. The germline CDR1 and CDR2 sequences are SNHLY and FYNNEI. The trim removed 4 bases at V and 5 bases at J, leaving 5 bases unmatched. Here the CDR3 reads CASSVLAGDDEQYF. CDR3 in DNA: TGTGCCAGCAGTGTGCTAGCGGGAGACGACGAGCAGTACTTC.

This clone was seen more than once but under ten times. The V gene is TRBV18, the J gene TRBJ2-2; TRBD1 matches at 7 bases. CDR3 length: 13 amino acids. In germline, CDR1 is KGHSH, CDR2 LQKENI. Trimming at V came to 1 base and at J to 8 bases, leaving 1 base not matched to a gene. The CDR3 region is CASSPQDRGELFF. The CDR3 DNA reads TGTGCCAGCTCACCACAGGACAGGGGGGAGCTGTTTTTT.

The V and J genes are TRBV6-6 and TRBJ2-7; 9 nucleotides match TRBD1. Germline values: CDR1 MNHNY, CDR2 SVGAGI (reference sequence). The V segment lost 9 bases and the J segment 6 bases; nucleotides outside the gene matches: 9. This CDR3 comprises 13 residues. The CDR3 sequence is CASRDRASSEQYF. CDR3 coding DNA: TGTGCCAGTCGGGACAGGGCTTCTTCCGAGCAGTACTTC.